This T cell receptor beta chain was recorded in a study of vaccination effects on CD4 cells after COVID-19. Worth noting for this clone: What it binds is not known.

After expansion with viral peptide pools in the ViraFEST assay, antigen-specific CD4+ T cells were sequenced. Researchers isolated CD4+ T cells once approximately ten days of culture had elapsed. This person's SARS-CoV-2 infection, confirmed by PCR, occurred between March and December 2020. Generated by immunoSEQ multiplex PCR, the TCRdb table keeps only in-frame clones and is missing some. The sample holds tens of thousands of clones, around 80% seen once. The CDR3 is 13 residues long. Germline V gene sequence: CDR1 SEHNR, CDR2 FQNEAQ (reference sequence). V lost 3 bases and J lost 4, with 9 bases in between.

This TCR came from a human donor who had a prior SARS-CoV-2 infection. The rearrangement uses TRBV7-9 and TRBJ1-1, with D perhaps TRBD1 (5 bases). The material sequenced was CD4+ T cells from PBMCs cultured with a peptide pool, taken before COVID-19 vaccination. The CDR3 DNA reads as TGTGCCAGCAGCTTTGGGGGGGGCACTGAAGCTTTCTTT. Residues: CASSFGGGTEAFF.